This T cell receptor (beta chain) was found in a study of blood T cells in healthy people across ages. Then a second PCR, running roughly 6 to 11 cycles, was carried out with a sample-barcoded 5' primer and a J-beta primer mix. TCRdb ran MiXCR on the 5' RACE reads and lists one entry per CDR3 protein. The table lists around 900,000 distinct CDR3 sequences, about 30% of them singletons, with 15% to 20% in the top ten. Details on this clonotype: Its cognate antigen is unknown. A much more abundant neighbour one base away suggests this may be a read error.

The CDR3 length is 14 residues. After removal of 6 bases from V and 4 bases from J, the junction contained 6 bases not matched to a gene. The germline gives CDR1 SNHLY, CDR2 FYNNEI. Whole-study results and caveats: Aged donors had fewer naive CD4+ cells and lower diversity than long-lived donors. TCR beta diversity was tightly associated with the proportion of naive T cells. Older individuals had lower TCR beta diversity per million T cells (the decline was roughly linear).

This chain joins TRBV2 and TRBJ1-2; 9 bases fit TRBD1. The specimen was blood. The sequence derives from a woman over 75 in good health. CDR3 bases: TGTGCCAGCAGGGAATTGGGACAGGGCTATGGCTACACCTTC. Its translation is CASRELGQGYGYTF. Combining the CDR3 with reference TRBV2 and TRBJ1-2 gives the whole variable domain EPEVTQTPSHQVTQMGQEVILRCVPISNHLYFYWYRQILGQKVEFLVSFYNNEISEKSEIFDDQFSVERPDGSNFTLKIRSTKLEDSAMYFCASRELGQGYGYTFGSGTRLTVV.